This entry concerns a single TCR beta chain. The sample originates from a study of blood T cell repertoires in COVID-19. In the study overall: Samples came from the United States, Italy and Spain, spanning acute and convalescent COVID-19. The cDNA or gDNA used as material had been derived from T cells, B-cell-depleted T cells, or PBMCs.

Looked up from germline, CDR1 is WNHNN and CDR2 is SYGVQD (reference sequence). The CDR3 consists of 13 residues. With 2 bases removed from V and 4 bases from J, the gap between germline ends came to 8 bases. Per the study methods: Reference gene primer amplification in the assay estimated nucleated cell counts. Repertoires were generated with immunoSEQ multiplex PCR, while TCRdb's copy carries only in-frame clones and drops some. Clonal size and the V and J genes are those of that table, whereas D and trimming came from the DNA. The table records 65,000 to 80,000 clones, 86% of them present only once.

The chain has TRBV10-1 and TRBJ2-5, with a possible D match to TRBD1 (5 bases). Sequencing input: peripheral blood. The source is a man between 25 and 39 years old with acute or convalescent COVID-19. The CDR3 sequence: CASSEGAGETQYF. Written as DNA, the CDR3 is TGCGCCAGCAGTGAGGGGGCTGGAGAGACCCAGTACTTC.